One sample yielded the 5 T cell receptor beta chains listed below, sequenced in a study of regulatory T cells in long-lasting Graves disease. Described time point: newly diagnosed GD, antithyroid drugs for less than 3 months. Extracted PBMC RNA gave rise to the TCR library. To make TCR beta libraries, researchers used iRepertoire HTBI primers and Arm-PCR of CDR3 regions. Each CDR3 protein is one row after TCRdb ran MiXCR on the multiplex PCR reads. The data show roughly 420,000 distinct CDR3 sequences, about a sixth seen once. These records were also assigned to another study, of T cells in Graves' hyperthyroidism and ophthalmopathy.

The material was peripheral blood mononuclear cells (PBMCs), obtained at new diagnosis, from a patient treated with antithyroid drugs. The receptors stem from a woman in her thirties with Graves disease.

In this sample, this clonotype turned up many times. This chain connects TRBV20-1 to TRBJ1-1; D is undetermined. The germline V gene encodes CDR1 DFQATT and CDR2 SNEGSKA (reference sequence). The ends were cut back, 6 bases at V and 8 bases at J, with 7 bases in the middle. There are 9 residues in the CDR3. The CDR3 sequence is CSAGREAFF. As DNA, the CDR3 is TGCAGTGCCGGGAGGGAAGCTTTCTTT.

This clonotype was seen ten or more times. V usage is TRBV3-1 and J usage is TRBJ2-7, with 8 bases matching TRBD1. Germline V gene data show CDR1 as LGHDT and CDR2 as YNNKEL (reference sequence). This CDR3 is built from 16 residues. Trimming took 4 bases from V and 0 from J; bases not matched to a gene: 8. The CDR3 sequence: CASSLTPGQASYEQYF. The CDR3 nucleotides read TGTGCCAGCAGCCTAACCCCGGGACAGGCCTCCTACGAGCAGTACTTC.

The genes are TRBV14 and TRBJ2-7; 12 bases fit TRBD2. Germline values: CDR1 SGHDN, CDR2 FVKESK. The V gene end was trimmed by 0 bases and the J gene end by 5 bases; junction bases not matched to a gene: 11. The CDR3 is 18 amino acids. The CDR3 loop reads CASSQDRLAGGPGHEQYF. Written as DNA, the CDR3 is TGTGCCAGCAGCCAAGATCGGCTAGCGGGAGGGCCAGGTCACGAGCAGTACTTC.

Only one count was recorded for this clonotype. This may arise from a read error, as a much more abundant clone is one base away. The V and J genes are TRBV18 and TRBJ2-7; perhaps TRBD2 as D (6 bases). Germline CDR1 is KGHSH and CDR2 is LQKENI. CDR3 length: 15 residues. Trimming cost V 0 bases and J 6 bases, with 15 bases left between them. CDR3 nucleotides: TGTGCCAGCTCACCACCCCTAGCGAGAGAAGGCGAGCAGTACTTC. Encoded protein: CASSPPLAREGEQYF.

V is TRBV10-2 and J is TRBJ2-1, with D possibly being TRBD2 (5 bases). Germline assignment: CDR1 WSHSY and CDR2 SAAADI. V was cut by 5 bases and J by 8 bases, with 16 bases left in between. There are 14 residues in the CDR3. For the CDR3, the DNA is TGCGCCAGCAGTCCTTTCACTAGGTTCGATGAGCAGTTCTTC. Protein sequence: CASSPFTRFDEQFF.